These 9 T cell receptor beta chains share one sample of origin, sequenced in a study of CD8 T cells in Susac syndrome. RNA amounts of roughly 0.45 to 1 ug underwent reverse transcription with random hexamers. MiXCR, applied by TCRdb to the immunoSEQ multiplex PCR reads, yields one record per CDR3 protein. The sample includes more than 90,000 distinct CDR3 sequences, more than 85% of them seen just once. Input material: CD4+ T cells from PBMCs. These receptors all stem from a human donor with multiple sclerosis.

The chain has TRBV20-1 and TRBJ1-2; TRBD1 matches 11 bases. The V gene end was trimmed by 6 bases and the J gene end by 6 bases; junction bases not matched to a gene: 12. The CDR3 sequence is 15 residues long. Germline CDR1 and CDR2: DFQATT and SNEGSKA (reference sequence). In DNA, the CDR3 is TGCAGTGCAAAAGTGCCCGGGACAGGGGGGGATGGCTACACCTTC. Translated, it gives CSAKVPGTGGDGYTF.

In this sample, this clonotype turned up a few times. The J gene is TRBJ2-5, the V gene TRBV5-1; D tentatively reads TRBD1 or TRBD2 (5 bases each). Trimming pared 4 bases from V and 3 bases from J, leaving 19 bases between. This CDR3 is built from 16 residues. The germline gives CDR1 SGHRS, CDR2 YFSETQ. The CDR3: CASSPRGSRVEETQYF. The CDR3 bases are TGCGCCAGCAGCCCGAGGGGATCCAGGGTAGAAGAGACCCAGTACTTC.

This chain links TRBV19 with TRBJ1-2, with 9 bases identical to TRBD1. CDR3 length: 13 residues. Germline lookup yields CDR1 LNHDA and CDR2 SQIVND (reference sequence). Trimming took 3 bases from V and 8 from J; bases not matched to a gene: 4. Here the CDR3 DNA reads TGTGCCAGTAGTATGAAGACAGGGGGAGGCTACACCTTC. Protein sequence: CASSMKTGGGYTF.

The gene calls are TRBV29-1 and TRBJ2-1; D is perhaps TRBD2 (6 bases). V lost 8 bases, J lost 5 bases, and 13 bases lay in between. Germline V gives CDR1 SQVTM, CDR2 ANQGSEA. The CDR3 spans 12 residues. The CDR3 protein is CSPGSWNNEQFF. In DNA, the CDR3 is TGCAGCCCCGGGAGTTGGAACAATGAGCAGTTCTTC.

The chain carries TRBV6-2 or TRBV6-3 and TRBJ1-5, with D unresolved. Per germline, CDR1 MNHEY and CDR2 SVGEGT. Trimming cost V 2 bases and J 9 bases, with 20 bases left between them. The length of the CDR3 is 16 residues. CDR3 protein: CASSYPAHGLDSPQHF. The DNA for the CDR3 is TGTGCCAGCAGTTACCCAGCACACGGTTTGGATTCGCCCCAGCATTTT.

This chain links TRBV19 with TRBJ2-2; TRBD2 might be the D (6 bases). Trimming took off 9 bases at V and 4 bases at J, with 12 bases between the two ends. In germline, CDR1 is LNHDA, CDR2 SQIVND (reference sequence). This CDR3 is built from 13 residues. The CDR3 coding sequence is TGTGCCAGCTGTCTGGGGGGCACCGGGGAGCTGTTTTTT. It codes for CASCLGGTGELFF.

Written as DNA, the CDR3 is TGCGCCAGCAGCTTGGAGGGGCATCTAACTGAAGCTTTCTTT. It translates to CASSLEGHLTEAFF. The chain couples TRBV5-1 to TRBJ1-1, with a tentative D call TRBD1 (5 bases). CDR1 and CDR2 (germline): SGHRS, YFSETQ. The CDR3 length is 14 residues. The germline V and J ends were trimmed by 0 bases and 5 bases, with 11 bases remaining between them. Full variable domain (missing parts from reference TRBV5-1 and TRBJ1-1): KAGVTQTPRYLIKTRGQQVTLSCSPISGHRSVSWYQQTPGQGLQFLFEYFSETQRNKGNFPGRFSGRQFSNSRSEMNVSTLELGDSALYLCASSLEGHLTEAFFGQGTRLTVV.

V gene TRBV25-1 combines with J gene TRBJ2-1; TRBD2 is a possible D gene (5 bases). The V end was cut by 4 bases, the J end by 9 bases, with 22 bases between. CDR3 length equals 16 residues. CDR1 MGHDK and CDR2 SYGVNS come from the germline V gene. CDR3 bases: TGTGCCAGCAGTGTTCCGGGCGGGCGTTATTTTGCTGAGCAGTTCTTC. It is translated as CASSVPGGRYFAEQFF.

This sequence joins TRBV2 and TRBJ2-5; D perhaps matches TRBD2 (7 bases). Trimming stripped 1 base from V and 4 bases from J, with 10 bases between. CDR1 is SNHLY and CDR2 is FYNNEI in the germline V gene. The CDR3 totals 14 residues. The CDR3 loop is CASSEVGGAETQYF. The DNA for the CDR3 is TGTGCCAGCAGTGAAGTTGGGGGGGCAGAGACCCAGTACTTC. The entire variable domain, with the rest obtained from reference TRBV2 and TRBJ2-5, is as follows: EPEVTQTPSHQVTQMGQEVILRCVPISNHLYFYWYRQILGQKVEFLVSFYNNEISEKSEIFDDQFSVERPDGSNFTLKIRSTKLEDSAMYFCASSEVGGAETQYFGPGTRLLVL.